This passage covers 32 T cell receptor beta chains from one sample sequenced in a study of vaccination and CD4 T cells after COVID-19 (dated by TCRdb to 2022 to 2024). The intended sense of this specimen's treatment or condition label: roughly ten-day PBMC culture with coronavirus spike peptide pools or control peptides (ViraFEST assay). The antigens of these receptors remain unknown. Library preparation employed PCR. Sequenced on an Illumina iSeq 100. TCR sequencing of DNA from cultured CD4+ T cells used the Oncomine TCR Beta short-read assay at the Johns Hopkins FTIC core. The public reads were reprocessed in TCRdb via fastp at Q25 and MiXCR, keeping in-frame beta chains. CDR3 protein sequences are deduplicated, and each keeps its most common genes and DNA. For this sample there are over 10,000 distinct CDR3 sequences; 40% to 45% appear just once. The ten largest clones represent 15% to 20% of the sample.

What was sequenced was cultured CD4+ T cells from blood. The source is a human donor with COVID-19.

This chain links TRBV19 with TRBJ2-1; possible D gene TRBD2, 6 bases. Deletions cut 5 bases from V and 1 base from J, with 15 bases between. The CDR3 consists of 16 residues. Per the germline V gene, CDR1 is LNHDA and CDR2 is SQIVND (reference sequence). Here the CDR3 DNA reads TGTGCCAGTAGTGTTAGGACTACCCAATCCTACAATGAGCAGTTCTTC. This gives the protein CASSVRTTQSYNEQFF.

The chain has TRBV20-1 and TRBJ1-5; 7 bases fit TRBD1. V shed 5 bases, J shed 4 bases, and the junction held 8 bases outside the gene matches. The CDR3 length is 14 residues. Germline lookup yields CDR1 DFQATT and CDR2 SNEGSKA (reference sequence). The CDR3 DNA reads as TGCAGTGCTCCACTAGGGGGCGCGAATCAGCCCCAGCATTTT. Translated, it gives CSAPLGGANQPQHF.

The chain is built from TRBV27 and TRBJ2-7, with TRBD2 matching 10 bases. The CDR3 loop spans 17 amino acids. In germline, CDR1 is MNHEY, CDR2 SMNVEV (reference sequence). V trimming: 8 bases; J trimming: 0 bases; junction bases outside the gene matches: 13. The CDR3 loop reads CASRSASGGPVSYEQYF. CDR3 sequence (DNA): TGTGCCAGCCGATCGGCTAGCGGGGGCCCTGTCTCCTACGAGCAGTACTTC.

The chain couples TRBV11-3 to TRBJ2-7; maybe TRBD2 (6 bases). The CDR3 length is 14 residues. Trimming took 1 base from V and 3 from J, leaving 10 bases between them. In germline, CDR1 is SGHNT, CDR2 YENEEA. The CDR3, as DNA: TGTGCCAGCAGCTTAGTCGGGGGAAGCTACGAGCAGTACTTC. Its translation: CASSLVGGSYEQYF.

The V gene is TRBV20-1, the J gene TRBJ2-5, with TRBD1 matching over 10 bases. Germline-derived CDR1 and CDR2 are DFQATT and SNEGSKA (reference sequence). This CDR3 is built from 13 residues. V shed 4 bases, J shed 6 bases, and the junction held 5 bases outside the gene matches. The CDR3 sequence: CSAIPGQGKTQYF. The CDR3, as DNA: TGCAGTGCTATCCCGGGACAGGGGAAGACCCAGTACTTC.

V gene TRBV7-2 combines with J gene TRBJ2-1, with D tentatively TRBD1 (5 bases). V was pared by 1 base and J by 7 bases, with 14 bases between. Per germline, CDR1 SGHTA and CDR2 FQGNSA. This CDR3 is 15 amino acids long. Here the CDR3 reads CASSLESTRGNEQFF. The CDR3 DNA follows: TGTGCCAGCAGCTTAGAAAGCACAAGGGGAAATGAGCAGTTCTTC.

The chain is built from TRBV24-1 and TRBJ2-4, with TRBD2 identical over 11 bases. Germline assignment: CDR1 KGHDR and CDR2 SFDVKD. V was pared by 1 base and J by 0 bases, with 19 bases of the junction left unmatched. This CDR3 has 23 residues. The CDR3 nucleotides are TGTGCCACCAGTGATTTACCCGTCGGGACTAGCGGCGAACACCAAATAGCCAAAAACATTCAGTACTTC. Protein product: CATSDLPVGTSGEHQIAKNIQYF.

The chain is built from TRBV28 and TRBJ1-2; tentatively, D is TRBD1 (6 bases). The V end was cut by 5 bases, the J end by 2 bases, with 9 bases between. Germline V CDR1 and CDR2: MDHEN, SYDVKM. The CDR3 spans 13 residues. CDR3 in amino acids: CASSRQVNYGYTF. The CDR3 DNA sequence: TGTGCCAGCAGTCGACAGGTGAACTATGGCTACACCTTC.

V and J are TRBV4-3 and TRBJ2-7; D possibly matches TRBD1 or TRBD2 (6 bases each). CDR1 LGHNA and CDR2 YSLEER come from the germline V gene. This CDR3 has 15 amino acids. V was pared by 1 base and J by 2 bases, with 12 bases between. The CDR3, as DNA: TGCGCCAGCAGCCAAGGTGAAGGGGGGACCTACGAGCAGTACTTC. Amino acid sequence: CASSQGEGGTYEQYF.

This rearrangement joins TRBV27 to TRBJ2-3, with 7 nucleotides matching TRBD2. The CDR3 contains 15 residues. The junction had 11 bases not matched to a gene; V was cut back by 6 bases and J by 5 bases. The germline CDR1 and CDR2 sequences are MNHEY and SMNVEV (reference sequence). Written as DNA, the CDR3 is TGTGCCAGCAGGTCCACGAGCGGGGCCGGAGATACGCAGTATTTT. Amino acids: CASRSTSGAGDTQYF.

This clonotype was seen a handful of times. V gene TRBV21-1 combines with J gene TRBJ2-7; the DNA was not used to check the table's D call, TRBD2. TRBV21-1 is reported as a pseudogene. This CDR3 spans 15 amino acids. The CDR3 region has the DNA TGTGCCAGCAGCAAACTAGGCGGGGGGGCCTACGAGCAGTACTTC. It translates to CASSKLGGGAYEQYF.

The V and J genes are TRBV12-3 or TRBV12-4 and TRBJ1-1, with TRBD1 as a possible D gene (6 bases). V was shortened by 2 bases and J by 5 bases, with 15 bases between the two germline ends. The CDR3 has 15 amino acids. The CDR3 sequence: CASSLPRRGTTEAFF. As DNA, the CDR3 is TGTGCCAGCAGTTTACCCCGCAGGGGAACAACTGAAGCTTTCTTT.

The CDR3 spells CASSLMGTIPTDTQYF. Written as DNA, the CDR3 is TGTGCCAGCAGCTTAATGGGGACCATCCCAACAGATACGCAGTATTTT. This chain connects TRBV28 to TRBJ2-3; the D gene could be TRBD1 or TRBD2 (5 bases each). Deletions cut 6 bases from V and 3 bases from J, with 19 bases between. CDR3 length: 16 residues. CDR1 is MDHEN and CDR2 is SYDVKM in the germline V gene.

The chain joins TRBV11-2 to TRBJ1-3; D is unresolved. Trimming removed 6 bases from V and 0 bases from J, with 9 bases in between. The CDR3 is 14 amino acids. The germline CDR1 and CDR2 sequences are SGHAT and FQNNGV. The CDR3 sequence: CASRGIPSGNTIYF. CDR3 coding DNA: TGTGCCAGCAGAGGGATCCCCTCTGGAAACACCATATATTTT.

This CDR3 is CAGRQDANYGYTF. Here the CDR3 DNA reads TGTGCCGGTAGACAGGACGCTAACTATGGCTACACCTTC. V is TRBV6-2 or TRBV6-3 and J is TRBJ1-2, with D maybe TRBD1 (6 bases). This CDR3 region has 13 residues. Trimming cost V 11 bases and J 0 bases, with 13 bases left between them. Germline V lookup: CDR1 MNHEY, CDR2 SVGEGT.

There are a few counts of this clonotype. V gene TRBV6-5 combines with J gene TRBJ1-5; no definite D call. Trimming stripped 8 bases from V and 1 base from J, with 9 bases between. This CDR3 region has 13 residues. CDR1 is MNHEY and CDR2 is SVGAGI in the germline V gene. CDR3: CASGDSSNQPQHF. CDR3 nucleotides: TGTGCCAGCGGAGACTCGAGCAATCAGCCCCAGCATTTT.

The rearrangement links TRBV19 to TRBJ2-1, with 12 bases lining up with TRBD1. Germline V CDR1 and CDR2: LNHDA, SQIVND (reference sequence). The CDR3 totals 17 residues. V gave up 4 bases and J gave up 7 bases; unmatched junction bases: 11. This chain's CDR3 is CASSRPIGDRGRNEQFF. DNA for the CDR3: TGTGCCAGTAGTAGGCCGATCGGGGACAGGGGGCGAAATGAGCAGTTCTTC.

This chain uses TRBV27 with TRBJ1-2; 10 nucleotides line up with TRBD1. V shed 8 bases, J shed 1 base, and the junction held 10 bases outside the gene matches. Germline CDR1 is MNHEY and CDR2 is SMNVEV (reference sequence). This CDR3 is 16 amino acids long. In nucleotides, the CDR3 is TGTGCCAGCGAGTTAAAGGGACAGGGGCTTAACTATGGCTACACCTTC. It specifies CASELKGQGLNYGYTF.

The CDR3 is CASSEGRLADFYEQYF. The DNA for the CDR3 is TGTGCCAGCAGCGAAGGCCGACTAGCGGACTTTTACGAGCAGTACTTC. The chain is built from TRBV5-8 and TRBJ2-7; TRBD2 agrees at 9 bases. This CDR3 contains 16 residues. Germline V gives CDR1 SGHTS, CDR2 YDEGEE. V was pared by 4 bases and J by 4 bases, with 12 bases of the junction left unmatched.

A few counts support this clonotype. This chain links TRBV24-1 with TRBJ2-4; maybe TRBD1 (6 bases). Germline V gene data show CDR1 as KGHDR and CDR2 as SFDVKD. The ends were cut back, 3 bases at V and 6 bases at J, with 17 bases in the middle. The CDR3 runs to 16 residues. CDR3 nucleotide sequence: TGTGCCACCAGTGATACCGGCCAGGGGATGGCAAACATTCAGTACTTC. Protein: CATSDTGQGMANIQYF.

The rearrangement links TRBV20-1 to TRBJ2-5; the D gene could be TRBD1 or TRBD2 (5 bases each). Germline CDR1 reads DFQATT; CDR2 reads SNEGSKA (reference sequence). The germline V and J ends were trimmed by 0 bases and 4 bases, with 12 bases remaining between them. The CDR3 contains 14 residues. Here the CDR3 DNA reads TGCAGTGCTAGAGAATCGGGGCGAGCAGAGACCCAGTACTTC. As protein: CSARESGRAETQYF.

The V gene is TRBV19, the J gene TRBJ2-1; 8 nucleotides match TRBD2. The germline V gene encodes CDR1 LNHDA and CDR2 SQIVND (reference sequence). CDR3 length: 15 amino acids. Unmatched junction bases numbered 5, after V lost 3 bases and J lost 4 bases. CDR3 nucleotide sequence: TGTGCCAGTAGTATCCTTAGCGGGAAATACAATGAGCAGTTCTTC. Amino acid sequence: CASSILSGKYNEQFF.

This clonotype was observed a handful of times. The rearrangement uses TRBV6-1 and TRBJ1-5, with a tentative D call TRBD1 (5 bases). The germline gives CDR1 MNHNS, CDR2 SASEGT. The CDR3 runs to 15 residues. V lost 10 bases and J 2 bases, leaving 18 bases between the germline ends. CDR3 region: CATRTRDGRNQPQHF. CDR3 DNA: TGTGCCACCCGGACCAGGGACGGGCGCAATCAGCCCCAGCATTTT.

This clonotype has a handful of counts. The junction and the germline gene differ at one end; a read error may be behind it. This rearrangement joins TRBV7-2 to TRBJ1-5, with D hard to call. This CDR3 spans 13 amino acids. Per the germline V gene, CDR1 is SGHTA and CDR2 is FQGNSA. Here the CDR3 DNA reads TGTGCCAGCAACTTAGGTGGAGGTCAGCCCCAGCATTTT. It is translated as CASNLGGGQPQHF. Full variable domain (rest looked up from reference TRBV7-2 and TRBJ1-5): GAGVSQSPSNKVTEKGKDVELRCDPISGHTALYWYRQSLGQGLEFLIYFQGNSAPDKSGLPSDRFSAERTGGSVSTLTIQRTQQEDSAVYLCASNLGGGQPQHFGDGTRLSIL.

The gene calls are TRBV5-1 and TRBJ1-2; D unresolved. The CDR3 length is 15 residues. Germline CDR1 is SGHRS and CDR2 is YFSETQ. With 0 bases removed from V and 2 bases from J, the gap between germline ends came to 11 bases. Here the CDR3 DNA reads TGCGCCAGCAGCTTGGAATGGGAGAAGAACTATGGCTACACCTTC. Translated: CASSLEWEKNYGYTF.

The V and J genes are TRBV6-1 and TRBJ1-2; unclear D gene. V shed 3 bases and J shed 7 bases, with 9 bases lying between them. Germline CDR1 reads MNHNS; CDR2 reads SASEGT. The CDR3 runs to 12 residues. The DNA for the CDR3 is TGTGCCAGCAGTGACTGGGTCGCTGGCTACACCTTC. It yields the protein CASSDWVAGYTF.

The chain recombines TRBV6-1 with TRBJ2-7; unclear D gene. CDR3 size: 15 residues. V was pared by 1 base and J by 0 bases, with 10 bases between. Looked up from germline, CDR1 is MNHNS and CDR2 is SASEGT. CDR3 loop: CASSEGGLSSYEQYF. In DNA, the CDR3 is TGTGCCAGCAGTGAAGGTGGTCTCAGCTCCTACGAGCAGTACTTC.

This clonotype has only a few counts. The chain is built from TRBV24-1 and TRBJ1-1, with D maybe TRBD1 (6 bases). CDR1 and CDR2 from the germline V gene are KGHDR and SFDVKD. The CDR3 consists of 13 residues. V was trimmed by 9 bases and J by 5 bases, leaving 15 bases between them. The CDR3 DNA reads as TGTGCCACCGAGAACAGGGTAGGGACTGAAGCTTTCTTT. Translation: CATENRVGTEAFF.

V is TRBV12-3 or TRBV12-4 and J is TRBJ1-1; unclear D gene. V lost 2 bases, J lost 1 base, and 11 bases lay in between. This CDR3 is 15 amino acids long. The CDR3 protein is CASSLRPTSNTEAFF. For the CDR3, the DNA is TGTGCCAGCAGTTTAAGGCCGACTTCGAACACTGAAGCTTTCTTT.

The CDR3 nucleotides are TGCGCCAGCAGCCAACCCGGGACAGTTAATTCACCCCTCCACTTT. Translating gives CASSQPGTVNSPLHF. This chain uses TRBV4-1 with TRBJ1-6; 7 bases match TRBD1. Germline lookup yields CDR1 MGHRA and CDR2 YSYEKL. The CDR3 has 15 amino acids. The junction had 4 bases not matched to a gene; V was cut back by 2 bases and J by 6 bases.

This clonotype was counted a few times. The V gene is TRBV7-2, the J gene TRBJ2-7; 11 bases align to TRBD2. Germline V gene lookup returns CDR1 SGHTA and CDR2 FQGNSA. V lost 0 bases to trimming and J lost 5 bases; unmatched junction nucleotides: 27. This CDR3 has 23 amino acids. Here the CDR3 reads CASSLAPPRASGGTSSLFDEQYF. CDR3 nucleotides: TGTGCCAGCAGCTTAGCCCCCCCTAGGGCTAGCGGGGGGACCAGCAGCCTCTTCGACGAGCAGTACTTC. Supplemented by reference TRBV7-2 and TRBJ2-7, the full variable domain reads GAGVSQSPSNKVTEKGKDVELRCDPISGHTALYWYRQSLGQGLEFLIYFQGNSAPDKSGLPSDRFSAERTGGSVSTLTIQRTQQEDSAVYLCASSLAPPRASGGTSSLFDEQYFGPGTRLTVT.

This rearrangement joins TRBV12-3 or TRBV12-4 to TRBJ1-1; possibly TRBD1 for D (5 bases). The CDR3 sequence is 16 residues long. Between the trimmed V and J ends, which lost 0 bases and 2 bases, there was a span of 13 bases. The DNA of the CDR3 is TGTGCCAGCAGTTTAGCGCGGGGGATCGGAAACACTGAAGCTTTCTTT. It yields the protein CASSLARGIGNTEAFF.